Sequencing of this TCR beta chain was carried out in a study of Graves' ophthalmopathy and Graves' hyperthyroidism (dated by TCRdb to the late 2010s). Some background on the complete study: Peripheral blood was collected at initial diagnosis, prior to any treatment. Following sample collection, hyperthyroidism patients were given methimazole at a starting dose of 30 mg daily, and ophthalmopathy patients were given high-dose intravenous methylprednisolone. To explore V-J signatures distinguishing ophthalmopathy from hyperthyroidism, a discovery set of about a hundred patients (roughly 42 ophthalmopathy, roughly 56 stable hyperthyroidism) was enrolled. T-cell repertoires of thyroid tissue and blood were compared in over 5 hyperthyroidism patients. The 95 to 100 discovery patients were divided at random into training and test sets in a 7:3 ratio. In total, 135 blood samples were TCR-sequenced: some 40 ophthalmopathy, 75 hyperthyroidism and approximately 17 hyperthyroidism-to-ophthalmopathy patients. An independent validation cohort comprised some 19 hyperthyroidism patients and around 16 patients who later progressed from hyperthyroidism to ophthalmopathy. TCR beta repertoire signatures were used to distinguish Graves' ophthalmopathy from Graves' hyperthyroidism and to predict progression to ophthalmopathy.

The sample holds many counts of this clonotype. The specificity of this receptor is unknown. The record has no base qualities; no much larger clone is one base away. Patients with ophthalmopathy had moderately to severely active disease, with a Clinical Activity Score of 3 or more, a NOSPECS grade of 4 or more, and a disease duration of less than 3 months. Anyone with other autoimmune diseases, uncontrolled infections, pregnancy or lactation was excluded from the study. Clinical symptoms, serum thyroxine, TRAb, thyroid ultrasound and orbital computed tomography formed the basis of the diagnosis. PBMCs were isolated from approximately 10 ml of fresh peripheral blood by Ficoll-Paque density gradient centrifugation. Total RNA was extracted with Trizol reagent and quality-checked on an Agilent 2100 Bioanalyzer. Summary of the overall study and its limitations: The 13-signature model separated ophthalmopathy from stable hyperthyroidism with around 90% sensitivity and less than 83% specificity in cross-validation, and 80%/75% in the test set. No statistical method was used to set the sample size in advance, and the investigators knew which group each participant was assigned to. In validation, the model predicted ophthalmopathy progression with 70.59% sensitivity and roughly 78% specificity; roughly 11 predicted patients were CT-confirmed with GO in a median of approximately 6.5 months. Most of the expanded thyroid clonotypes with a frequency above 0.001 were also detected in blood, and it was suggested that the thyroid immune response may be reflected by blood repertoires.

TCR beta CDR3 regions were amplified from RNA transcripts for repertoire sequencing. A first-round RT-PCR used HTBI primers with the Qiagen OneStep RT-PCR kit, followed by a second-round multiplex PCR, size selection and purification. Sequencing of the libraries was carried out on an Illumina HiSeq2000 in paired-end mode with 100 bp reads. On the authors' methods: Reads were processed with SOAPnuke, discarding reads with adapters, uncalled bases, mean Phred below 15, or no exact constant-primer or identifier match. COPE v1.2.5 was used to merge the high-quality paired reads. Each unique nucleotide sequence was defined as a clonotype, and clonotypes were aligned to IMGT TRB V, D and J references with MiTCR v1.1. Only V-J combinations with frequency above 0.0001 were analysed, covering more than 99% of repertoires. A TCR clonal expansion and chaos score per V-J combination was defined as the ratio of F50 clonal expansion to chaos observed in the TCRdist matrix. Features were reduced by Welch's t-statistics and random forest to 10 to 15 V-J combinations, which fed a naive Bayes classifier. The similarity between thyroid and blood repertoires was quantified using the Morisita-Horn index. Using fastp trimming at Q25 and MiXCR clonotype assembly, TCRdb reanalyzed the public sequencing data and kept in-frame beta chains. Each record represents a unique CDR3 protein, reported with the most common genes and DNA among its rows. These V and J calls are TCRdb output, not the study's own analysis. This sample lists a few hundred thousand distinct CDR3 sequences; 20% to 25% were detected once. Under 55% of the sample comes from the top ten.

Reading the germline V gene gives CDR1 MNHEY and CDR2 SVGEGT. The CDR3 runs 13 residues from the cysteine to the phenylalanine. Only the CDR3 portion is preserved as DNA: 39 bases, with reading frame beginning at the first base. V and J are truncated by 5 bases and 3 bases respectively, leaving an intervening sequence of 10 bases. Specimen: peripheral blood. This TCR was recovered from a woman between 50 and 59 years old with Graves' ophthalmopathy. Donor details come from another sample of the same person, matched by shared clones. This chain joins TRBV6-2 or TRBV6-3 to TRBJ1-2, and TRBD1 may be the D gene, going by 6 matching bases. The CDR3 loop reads CASSVQGYYGYTF. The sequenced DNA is TGTGCCAGCAGTGTACAGGGTTACTATGGCTACACCTTC.